This T cell receptor beta chain derives from a study of metastatic and nonmetastatic thyroid tumors. Overall study: Malignant thyroid and benign thyroid patients provided blood and tumor or nodule tissue whose repertoires were compared. Study-wide results and caveats: Malignant thyroid tumors reportedly had TCR beta diversity that was significantly higher than in benign nodules, in blood and tumor.

This clone was detected many times. Its antigen is not known. V dropped 6 bases and J dropped 5 bases, with 16 bases sitting between them. The CDR3 covers 14 residues. None of the patients had undergone any treatment ahead of thyroid surgery. Authors' data handling: A classifier for distant metastasis in papillary thyroid cancer was constructed using CDR3 differences observed across clinicopathological groups. TCRdb used MiXCR to call clones anew from the PCR reads. The V and J calls, along with clone size, are taken from TCRdb and not from the paper's own processing. The repertoire holds tens of thousands of clones, with over 10% as singletons.

The genes are TRBV12-3 or TRBV12-4 and TRBJ1-2, with D hard to call. The source material was blood. This TCR came from a female donor with papillary thyroid cancer or a benign thyroid nodule (not recorded which). Some clones in this sample may be carry-over from other donors' samples. In nucleotides, the CDR3 is TGTGCCAGCAGCCCCCCTCCTTGGGAGTATGGCTACACCTTC. Residues: CASSPPPWEYGYTF.